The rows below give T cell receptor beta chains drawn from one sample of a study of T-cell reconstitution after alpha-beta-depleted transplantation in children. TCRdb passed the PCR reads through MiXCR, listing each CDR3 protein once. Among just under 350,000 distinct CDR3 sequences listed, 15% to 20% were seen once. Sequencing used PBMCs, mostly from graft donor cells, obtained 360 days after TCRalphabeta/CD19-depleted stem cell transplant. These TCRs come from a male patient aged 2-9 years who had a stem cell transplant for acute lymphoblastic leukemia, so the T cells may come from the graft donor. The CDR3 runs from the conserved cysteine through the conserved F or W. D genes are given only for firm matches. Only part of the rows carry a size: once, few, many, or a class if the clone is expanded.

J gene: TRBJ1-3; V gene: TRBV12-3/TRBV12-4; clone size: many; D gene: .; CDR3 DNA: TGTGCCAGCAGTTTAGGTGCTGGAAACACCATATATTTT; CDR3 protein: CASSLGAGNTIYF
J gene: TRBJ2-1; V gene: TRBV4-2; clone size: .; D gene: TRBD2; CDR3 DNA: TGTGCCAGCAGCCAATATCAAGGACTAGCGGGAGTCTTCTGCGAGAATGAGCAGTTCTTC; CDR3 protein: CASSQYQGLAGVFCENEQFF
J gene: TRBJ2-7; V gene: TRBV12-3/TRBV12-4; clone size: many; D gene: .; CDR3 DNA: TGTGCCAGCAGTTCCGACAGGTGGCGGGACGAGCAGTACTTC; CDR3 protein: CASSSDRWRDEQYF
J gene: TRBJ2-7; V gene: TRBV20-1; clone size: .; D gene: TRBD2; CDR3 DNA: TGCAGTGCCCGATCTAGCGGGAGTTACGAGCAGTACTTC; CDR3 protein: CSARSSGSYEQYF
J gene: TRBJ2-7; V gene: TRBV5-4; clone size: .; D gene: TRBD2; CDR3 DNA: TGTGCCAGCAGCTTGGAAGGCGGGAGGGCCCAATTCTCCTACGAGCAGTACTTC; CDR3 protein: CASSLEGGRAQFSYEQYF
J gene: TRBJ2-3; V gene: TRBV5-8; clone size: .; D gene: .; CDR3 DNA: TGTGCCAGCAGCCCTCGAGGGAGCGTAGGGGCAGATACGCAGTATTTT; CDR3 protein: CASSPRGSVGADTQYF
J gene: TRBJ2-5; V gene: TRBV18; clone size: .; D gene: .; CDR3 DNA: TGTGCCAGCTCCCGTTGGAGGGGAGGTCAAGAGACCCAGTACTTC; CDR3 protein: CASSRWRGGQETQYF
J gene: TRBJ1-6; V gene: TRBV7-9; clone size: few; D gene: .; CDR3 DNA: TGTGCCAGCAGCTTAAGGGGGTATTCACCCCTCCACTTT; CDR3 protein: CASSLRGYSPLHF
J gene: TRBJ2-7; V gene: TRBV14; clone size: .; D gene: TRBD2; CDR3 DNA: TGTGCCAGCAGCCATGGGACTAGCGGGACCTACGAGCAGTACTTC; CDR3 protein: CASSHGTSGTYEQYF
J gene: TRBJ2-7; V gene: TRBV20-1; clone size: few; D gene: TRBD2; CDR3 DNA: TGCAGTGCTAGAGATGGCCCGGGACTAGCGGGAGGGCCATCCTACGAGCAGTACTTC; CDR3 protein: CSARDGPGLAGGPSYEQYF
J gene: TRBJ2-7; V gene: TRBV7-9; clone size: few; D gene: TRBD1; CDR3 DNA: TGTGCCAGCAGCGCGGGCGGGACAGGGAAAGCCTACGAGCAGTACTTC; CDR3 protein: CASSAGGTGKAYEQYF
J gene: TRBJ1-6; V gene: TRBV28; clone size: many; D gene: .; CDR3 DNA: TGTGCCAGCAGTTTGAGAGGGCCCTCGGGGTCACCCCTCCACTTT; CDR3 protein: CASSLRGPSGSPLHF
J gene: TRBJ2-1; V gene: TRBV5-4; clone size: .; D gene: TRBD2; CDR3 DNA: TGTGCCAGCAGCTTGTATAGCGGGAGCAACCATGAGCAGTTCTTC; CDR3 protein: CASSLYSGSNHEQFF
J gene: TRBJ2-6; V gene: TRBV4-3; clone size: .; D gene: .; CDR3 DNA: TGCGCCAGCACCCGAGGGTTGACTGGGGCCAACGTCCTGACTTTC; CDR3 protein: CASTRGLTGANVLTF
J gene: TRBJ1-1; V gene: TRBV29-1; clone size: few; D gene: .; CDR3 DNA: TGCAGCGTTGTAACAGCCTCTGAAGCTTTCTTT; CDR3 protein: CSVVTASEAFF
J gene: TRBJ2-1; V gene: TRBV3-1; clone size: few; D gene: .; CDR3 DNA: TGTGCCAGCAGCCAAGAAGGGGTTTCCTACAATGAGCAGTTCTTC; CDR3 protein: CASSQEGVSYNEQFF
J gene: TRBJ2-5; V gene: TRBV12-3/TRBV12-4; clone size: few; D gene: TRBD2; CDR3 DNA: TGTGCCAGCAGCCGTTCCGGGGGGCAAGAGACCCAGTACTTC; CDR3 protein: CASSRSGGQETQYF
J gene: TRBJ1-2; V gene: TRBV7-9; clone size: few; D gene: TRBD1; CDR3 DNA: TGTGCCAGCAGCTTAGTTGGGACAGCGGGTGGCTACACCTTC; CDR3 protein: CASSLVGTAGGYTF
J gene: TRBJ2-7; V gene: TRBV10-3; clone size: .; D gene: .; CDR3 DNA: TGTGCCATCAGTGTTCCGGGATACGAGCAGTACTTC; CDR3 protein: CAISVPGYEQYF
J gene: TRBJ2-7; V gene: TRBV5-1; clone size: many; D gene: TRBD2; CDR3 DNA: TGCGCCAGCAGCTTGGTCTTTGGGACTAGCGGGAGAAACGATGAGCAGTACTTC; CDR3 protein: CASSLVFGTSGRNDEQYF
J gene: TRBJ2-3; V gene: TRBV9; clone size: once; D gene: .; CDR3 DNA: TGTGCCAGCTGCCAGGCAACAGGGGGGGGTCGCGCAGATACGCAGTATTTT; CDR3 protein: CASCQATGGGRADTQYF
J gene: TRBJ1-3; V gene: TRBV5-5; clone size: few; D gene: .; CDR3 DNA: TGTGCCAGCAGCTTGGGAGAGTGGAGCTCTGGAAACACCATATATTTT; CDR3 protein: CASSLGEWSSGNTIYF
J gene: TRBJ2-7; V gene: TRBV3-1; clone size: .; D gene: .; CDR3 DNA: TGTGCCAGCAGCCAAGGAGGTCATCCTCCCTACGAGCAGTACTTC; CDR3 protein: CASSQGGHPPYEQYF
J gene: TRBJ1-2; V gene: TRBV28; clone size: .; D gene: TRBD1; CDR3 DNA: TGTGCCAGCAGTTTAGATTGGGACAGTCATCGCTACACCTTC; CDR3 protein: CASSLDWDSHRYTF
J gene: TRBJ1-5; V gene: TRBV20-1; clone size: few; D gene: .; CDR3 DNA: TGCAGTGCTAGAGGCGAAAATCAGCCCCAGCATTTT; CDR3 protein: CSARGENQPQHF
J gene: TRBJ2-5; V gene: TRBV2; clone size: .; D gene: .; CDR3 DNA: TGTGCCAGCAGGGCTGACGGGACCCAGTACTTC; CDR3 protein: CASRADGTQYF
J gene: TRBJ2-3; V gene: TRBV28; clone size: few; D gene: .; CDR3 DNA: TGTGCCAGCTGCTGGACGGACCAAGATACGCAGTATTTT; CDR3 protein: CASCWTDQDTQYF
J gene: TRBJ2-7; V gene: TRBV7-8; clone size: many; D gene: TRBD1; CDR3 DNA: TGTGCCAGCAGCACGGACAGGGGCAACTACGAGCAGTACTTC; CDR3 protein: CASSTDRGNYEQYF
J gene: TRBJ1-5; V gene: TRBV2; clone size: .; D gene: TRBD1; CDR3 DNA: TGTGCCAGCAGGACGACAGGGTTGAATCAGCCCCAGCATTTT; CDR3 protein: CASRTTGLNQPQHF